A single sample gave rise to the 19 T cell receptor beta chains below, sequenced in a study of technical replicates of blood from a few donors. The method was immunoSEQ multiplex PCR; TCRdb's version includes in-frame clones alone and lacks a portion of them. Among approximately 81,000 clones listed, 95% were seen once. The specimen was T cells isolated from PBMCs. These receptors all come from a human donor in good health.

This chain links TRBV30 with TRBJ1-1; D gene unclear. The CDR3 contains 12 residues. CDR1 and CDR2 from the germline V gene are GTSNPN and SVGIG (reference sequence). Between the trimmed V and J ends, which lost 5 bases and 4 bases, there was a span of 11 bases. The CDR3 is CAWGQEATEAFF. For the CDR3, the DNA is TGTGCCTGGGGCCAGGAGGCCACTGAAGCTTTCTTT.

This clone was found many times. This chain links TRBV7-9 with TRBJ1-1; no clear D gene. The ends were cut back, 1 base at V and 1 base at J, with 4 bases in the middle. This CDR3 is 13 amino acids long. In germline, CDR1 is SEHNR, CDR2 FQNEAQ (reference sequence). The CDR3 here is CASSLDRNTEAFF. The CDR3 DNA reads TGTGCCAGCAGCTTAGACAGGAACACTGAAGCTTTCTTT.

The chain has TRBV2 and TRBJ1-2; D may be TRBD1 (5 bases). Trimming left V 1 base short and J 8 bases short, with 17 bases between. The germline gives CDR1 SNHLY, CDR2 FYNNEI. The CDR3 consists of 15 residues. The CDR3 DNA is TGTGCCAGCAGTGAAGGGGCAGGGAGGCTTGAGGGCTACACCTTC. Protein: CASSEGAGRLEGYTF.

The CDR3 reads CAWQRGTYEQYF. The CDR3 nucleotides read TGTGCCTGGCAGCGGGGGACCTACGAGCAGTACTTC. The chain combines TRBV30 with TRBJ2-7; 8 nucleotides match TRBD2. The CDR3 is made up of 12 amino acids. The trim removed 5 bases at V and 2 bases at J, leaving 2 bases unmatched. CDR1 and CDR2 (germline): GTSNPN, SVGIG (reference sequence).

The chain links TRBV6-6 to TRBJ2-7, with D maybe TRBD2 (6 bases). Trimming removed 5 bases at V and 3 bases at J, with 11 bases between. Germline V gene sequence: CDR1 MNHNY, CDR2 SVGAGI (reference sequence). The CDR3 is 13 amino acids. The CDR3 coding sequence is TGTGCCAGCAGTGGTGTAGCGGACTACGAGCAGTACTTC. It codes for CASSGVADYEQYF.

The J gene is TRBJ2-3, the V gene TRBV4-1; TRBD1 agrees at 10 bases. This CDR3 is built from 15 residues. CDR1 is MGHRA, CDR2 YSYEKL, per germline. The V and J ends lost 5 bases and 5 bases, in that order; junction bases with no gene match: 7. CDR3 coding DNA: TGCGCCAGCAGCAGCAGACAGGGGGCGGGAGATACGCAGTATTTT. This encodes CASSSRQGAGDTQYF.

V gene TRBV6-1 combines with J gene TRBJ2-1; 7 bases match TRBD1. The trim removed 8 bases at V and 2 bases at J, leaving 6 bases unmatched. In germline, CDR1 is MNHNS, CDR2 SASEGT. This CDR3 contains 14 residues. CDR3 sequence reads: CASDTTGAYNEQFF. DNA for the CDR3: TGTGCCAGCGACACTACAGGGGCCTACAATGAGCAGTTCTTC.

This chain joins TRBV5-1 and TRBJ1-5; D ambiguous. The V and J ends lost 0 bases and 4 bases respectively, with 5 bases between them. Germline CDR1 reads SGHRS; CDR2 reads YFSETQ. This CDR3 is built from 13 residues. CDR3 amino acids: CASSLERNQPQHF. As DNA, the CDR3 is TGCGCCAGCAGCTTGGAACGGAATCAGCCCCAGCATTTT.

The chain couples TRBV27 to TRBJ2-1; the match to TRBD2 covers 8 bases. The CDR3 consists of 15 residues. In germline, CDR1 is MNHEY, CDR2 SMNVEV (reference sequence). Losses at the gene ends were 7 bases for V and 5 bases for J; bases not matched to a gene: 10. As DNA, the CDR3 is TGTGCCAGCACTTCAGTTAGCGGGATAAACAATGAGCAGTTCTTC. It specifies CASTSVSGINNEQFF.

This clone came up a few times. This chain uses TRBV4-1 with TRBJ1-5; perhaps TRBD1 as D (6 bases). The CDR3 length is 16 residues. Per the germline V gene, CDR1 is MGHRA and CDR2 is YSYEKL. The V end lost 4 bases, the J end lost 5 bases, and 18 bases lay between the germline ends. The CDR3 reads CASSLAGVPFDQPQHF. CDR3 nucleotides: TGCGCCAGCAGCCTAGCAGGGGTCCCTTTCGATCAGCCCCAGCATTTT.

The chain's CDR3 is CSVAQGGTDTQYF. CDR3 sequence (DNA): TGCAGCGTTGCACAGGGCGGCACAGATACGCAGTATTTT. This chain joins TRBV29-1 and TRBJ2-3; D might be TRBD1 (6 bases). The germline CDR1 and CDR2 sequences are SQVTM and ANQGSEA. Trimming shortened V by 4 bases and J by 1 base, and 9 bases separated the two germline ends. This CDR3 region has 13 residues.

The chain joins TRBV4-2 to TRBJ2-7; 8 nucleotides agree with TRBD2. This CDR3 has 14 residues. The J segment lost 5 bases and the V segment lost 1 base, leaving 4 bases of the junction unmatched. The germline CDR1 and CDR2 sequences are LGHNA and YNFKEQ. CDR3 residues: CASSQGTSFDEQYF. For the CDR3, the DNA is TGTGCCAGCAGCCAAGGGACTAGCTTCGACGAGCAGTACTTC.

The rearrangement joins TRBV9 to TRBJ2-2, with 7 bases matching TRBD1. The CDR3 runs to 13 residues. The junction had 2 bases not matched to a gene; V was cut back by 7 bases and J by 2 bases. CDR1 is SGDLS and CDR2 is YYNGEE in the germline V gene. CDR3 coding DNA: TGTGCCAGCCGGGACAGAAACACCGGGGAGCTGTTTTTT. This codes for CASRDRNTGELFF.

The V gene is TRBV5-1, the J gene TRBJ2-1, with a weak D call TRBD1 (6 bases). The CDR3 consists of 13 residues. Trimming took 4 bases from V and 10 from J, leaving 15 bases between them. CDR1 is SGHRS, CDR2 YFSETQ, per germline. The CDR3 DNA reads TGCGCCAGCAGCGCCACAGGGTTGGGGGAGCAGTTCTTC. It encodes CASSATGLGEQFF.

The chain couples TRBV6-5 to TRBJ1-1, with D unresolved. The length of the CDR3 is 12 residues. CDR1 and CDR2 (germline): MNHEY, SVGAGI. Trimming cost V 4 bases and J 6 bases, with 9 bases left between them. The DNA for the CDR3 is TGTGCCAGCAGTTTGACGGGATCTGAAGCTTTCTTT. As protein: CASSLTGSEAFF.

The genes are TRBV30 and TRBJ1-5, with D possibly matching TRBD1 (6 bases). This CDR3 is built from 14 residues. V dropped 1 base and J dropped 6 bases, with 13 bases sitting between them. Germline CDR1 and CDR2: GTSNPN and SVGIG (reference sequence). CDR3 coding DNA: TGTGCCTGGAGTGGGCCAGGGGATAGTCAGCCCCAGCATTTT. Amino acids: CAWSGPGDSQPQHF.

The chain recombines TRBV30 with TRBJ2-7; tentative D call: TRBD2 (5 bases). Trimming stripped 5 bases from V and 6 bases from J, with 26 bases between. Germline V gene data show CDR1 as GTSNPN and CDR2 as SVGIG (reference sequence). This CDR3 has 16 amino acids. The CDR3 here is CAWGLGTGYVSREQYF. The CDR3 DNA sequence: TGTGCCTGGGGCCTTGGTACGGGGTATGTATCTCGCGAGCAGTACTTC.

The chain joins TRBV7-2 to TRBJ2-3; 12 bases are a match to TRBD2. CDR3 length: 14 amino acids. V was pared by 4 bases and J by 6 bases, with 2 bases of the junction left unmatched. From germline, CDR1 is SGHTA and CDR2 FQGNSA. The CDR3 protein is CASSSGTSGDTQYF. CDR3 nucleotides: TGTGCCAGCAGCTCCGGGACTAGCGGGGATACGCAGTATTTT.

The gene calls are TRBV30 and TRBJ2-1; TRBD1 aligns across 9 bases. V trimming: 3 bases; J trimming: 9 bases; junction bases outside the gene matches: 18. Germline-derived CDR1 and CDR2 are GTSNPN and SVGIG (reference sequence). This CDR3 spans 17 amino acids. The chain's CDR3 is CAWRGFYRDRVKGEQFF. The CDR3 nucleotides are TGTGCCTGGAGGGGCTTTTATAGGGACAGGGTAAAGGGTGAGCAGTTCTTC.